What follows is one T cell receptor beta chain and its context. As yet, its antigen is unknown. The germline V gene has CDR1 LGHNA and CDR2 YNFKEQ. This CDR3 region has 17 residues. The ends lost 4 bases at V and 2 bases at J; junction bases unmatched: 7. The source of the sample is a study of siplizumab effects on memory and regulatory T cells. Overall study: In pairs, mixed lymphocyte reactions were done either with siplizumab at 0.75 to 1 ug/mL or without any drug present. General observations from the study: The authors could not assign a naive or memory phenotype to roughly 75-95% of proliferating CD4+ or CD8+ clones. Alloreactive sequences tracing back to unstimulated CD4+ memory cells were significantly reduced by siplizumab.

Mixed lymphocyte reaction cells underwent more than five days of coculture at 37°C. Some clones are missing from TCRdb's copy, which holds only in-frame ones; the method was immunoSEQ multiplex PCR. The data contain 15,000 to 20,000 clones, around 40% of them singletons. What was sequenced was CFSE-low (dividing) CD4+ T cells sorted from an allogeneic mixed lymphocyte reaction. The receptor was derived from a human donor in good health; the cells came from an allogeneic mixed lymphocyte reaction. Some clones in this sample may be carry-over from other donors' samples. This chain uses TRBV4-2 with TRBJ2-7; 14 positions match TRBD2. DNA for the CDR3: TGTGCCAGCAGCCTTGGACTAGCGGGAGGACCGACCTACGAGCAGTACTTC. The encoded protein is CASSLGLAGGPTYEQYF.